The clone carrying this T cell receptor (beta chain) was observed a handful of times. The data were obtained in a study of Graves' ophthalmopathy and Graves' hyperthyroidism. The CDR3 length is 15 residues. Germline V CDR1 and CDR2: MDHEN, SYDVKM. The V gene end was trimmed by 5 bases and the J gene end by 5 bases; junction bases not matched to a gene: 10. Amplification of TCR beta CDR3 regions used RNA transcripts. The first-round RT-PCR employed HTBI primers together with the Qiagen OneStep RT-PCR kit. A multiplex PCR was then performed as the second round. MiXCR was run by TCRdb on the multiplex PCR reads, yielding one entry per CDR3 protein. The table lists 580,000 or so distinct CDR3 sequences, under 40% of them singletons.

This chain uses TRBV28 with TRBJ1-1, with 8 bases that match TRBD1. This clonotype originated in an adult man with Graves' hyperthyroidism. The material sequenced was peripheral blood or thyroid tissue (not recorded which). The CDR3 DNA is TGTGCCAGCAGTCTAACGACAGGGGTGAGAACTGAAGCTTTCTTT. Its protein product is CASSLTTGVRTEAFF.